One sample yielded the 17 T cell receptor beta chains listed below, sequenced in a study of T cell responses to AZD1222 COVID-19 vaccine. Assay: immunoSEQ multiplex PCR; the TCRdb copy retains only in-frame clones and omits some. The data hold some 170,000 clones, with roughly nine tenths observed a single time. The starting material was peripheral blood, obtained on day 0 of MenACWY control vaccination. The receptors here all came from an adult in good health.

V is TRBV6-5 and J is TRBJ2-1; D uncertain. CDR3 size: 12 residues. The germline V gene has CDR1 MNHEY and CDR2 SVGAGI. V lost 6 bases, J lost 9 bases, and 12 bases lay in between. The CDR3 nucleotides are TGTGCCAGCAGCTCGAGTGGGCGTGAGCAGTTCTTC. Translating it yields CASSSSGREQFF.

CDR3 protein: CASTKTSGKNIQYF. The DNA of the CDR3 is TGTGCCAGCACCAAGACTAGCGGAAAAAACATTCAGTACTTC. This chain uses TRBV7-8 with TRBJ2-4, with 9 bases aligning to TRBD2. V was pared by 7 bases and J by 4 bases, with 5 bases of the junction left unmatched. CDR1 and CDR2 (germline): SGHVS, FQNEAQ. The CDR3 is made up of 14 amino acids.

The rearrangement uses TRBV7-9 and TRBJ2-1; D is unclear. V lost 2 bases and J lost 8, with 13 bases in between. Germline lookup yields CDR1 SEHNR and CDR2 FQNEAQ (reference sequence). The CDR3 consists of 14 residues. The CDR3 reads CASSLSGPHDEQFF. The CDR3 DNA sequence: TGTGCCAGCAGCTTATCCGGGCCTCATGATGAGCAGTTCTTC.

In nucleotides, the CDR3 is TGTGCCAGCAGCGATAGTGGCAATCAGCCCCAGCATTTT. Amino acid sequence: CASSDSGNQPQHF. The chain links TRBV12-3 or TRBV12-4 to TRBJ1-5; D is unresolved. The CDR3 has 13 residues. V lost 6 bases and J 2 bases, leaving 8 bases between the germline ends.

CDR3 DNA: TGTGCCAGCAGCGCGGACACAGATACGCAGTATTTT. Protein: CASSADTDTQYF. The chain has TRBV28 and TRBJ2-3; D gene uncertain. Looked up from germline, CDR1 is MDHEN and CDR2 is SYDVKM. V was cut by 6 bases and J by 2 bases, with 6 bases left in between. The CDR3 has 12 amino acids.

In its sample, this clone was seen once. The chain couples TRBV6-5 to TRBJ1-2, with no clear D. The V gene's germline CDR1 is MNHEY and CDR2 SVGAGI. V shed 10 bases and J shed 5 bases, with 14 bases lying between them. The CDR3 covers 12 residues. The CDR3 spells CATLVGFYGYTF. The CDR3 DNA reads TGTGCCACCTTAGTAGGGTTTTATGGCTACACCTTC.

The chain employs TRBV5-1 and TRBJ1-2; 8 positions agree with TRBD1. V shed 4 bases and J 4 bases; nucleotides not matched to a gene: 3. Germline V CDR1 and CDR2: SGHRS, YFSETQ. This CDR3 region has 13 residues. Here the CDR3 DNA reads TGCGCCAGCAGCGGGGGACAGGCCTATGGCTACACCTTC. Translation gives CASSGGQAYGYTF.

This chain links TRBV5-5 with TRBJ1-2, with D unresolved. This CDR3 contains 14 residues. Trimming cost V 0 bases and J 1 base, with 7 bases left between them. CDR1 and CDR2 from the germline V gene are SGHKS and YYEKEE (reference sequence). DNA for the CDR3: TGTGCCAGCAGCTTGGCCGTCCTTAACTATGGCTACACCTTC. This gives the protein CASSLAVLNYGYTF.

The chain carries TRBV24-1 and TRBJ1-2; D is perhaps TRBD1 (5 bases). The CDR3 has 15 amino acids. V lost 4 bases and J 5 bases, leaving 16 bases between the germline ends. Germline-derived CDR1 and CDR2 are KGHDR and SFDVKD. The CDR3 here is CATSDARGVRYGYTF. The CDR3 bases are TGTGCCACCAGTGACGCGAGGGGCGTTCGGTATGGCTACACCTTC.

The chain recombines TRBV4-2 with TRBJ2-4; D might be TRBD1 (6 bases). Trimming shortened V by 2 bases and J by 1 base, and 15 bases separated the two germline ends. The V gene's germline CDR1 is LGHNA and CDR2 YNFKEQ. This CDR3 is built from 17 residues. The CDR3, as DNA: TGTGCCAGCAGCCAACCCAACAGGGAAGGGGCCAAAAACATTCAGTACTTC. This translates into CASSQPNREGAKNIQYF.

The V and J genes are TRBV5-5 and TRBJ2-1; D may be TRBD1 or TRBD2 (5 bases each). Germline V gives CDR1 SGHKS, CDR2 YYEKEE (reference sequence). The CDR3 is made up of 15 amino acids. V was trimmed by 2 bases and J by 7 bases, leaving 16 bases between them. CDR3 loop: CASSFPGPLENEQFF. The CDR3 DNA reads TGTGCCAGCAGCTTTCCGGGACCCCTAGAAAATGAGCAGTTCTTC.

This chain links TRBV19 with TRBJ2-7; the match to TRBD2 covers 8 bases. CDR1 is LNHDA, CDR2 SQIVND, per germline (reference sequence). The V gene end was trimmed by 9 bases and the J gene end by 4 bases; junction bases not matched to a gene: 2. The CDR3 loop spans 11 amino acids. The CDR3 DNA reads TGTGCCAGCTCGGGGGGGTACGAGCAGTACTTC. This encodes CASSGGYEQYF.

The genes are TRBV29-1 and TRBJ2-1; TRBD2 might be the D (5 bases). Trimming took 2 bases from V and 2 from J, leaving 13 bases between them. Germline-derived CDR1 and CDR2 are SQVTM and ANQGSEA. The CDR3 is 15 amino acids. The CDR3 DNA reads as TGCAGCGTTGAAACCCTTCACGGGACCTACAATGAGCAGTTCTTC. Protein product: CSVETLHGTYNEQFF.

This chain uses TRBV7-9 with TRBJ2-7; D call uncertain. CDR1 is SEHNR and CDR2 is FQNEAQ in the germline V gene (reference sequence). The CDR3 length is 13 residues. Trimming took off 5 bases at V and 4 bases at J, with 12 bases between the two ends. In DNA, the CDR3 is TGTGCCAGCAGCCCGACGGCAAAGTACGAGCAGTACTTC. This translates into CASSPTAKYEQYF.

The DNA of the CDR3 is TGTGCCAGCAGTCACGGACAGGGGAGGCACAATGAGCAGTTCTTC. It codes for CASSHGQGRHNEQFF. This chain connects TRBV27 to TRBJ2-1, with 9 bases lining up with TRBD1. Per germline, CDR1 MNHEY and CDR2 SMNVEV (reference sequence). V lost 5 bases and J lost 5; bases outside the gene matches: 7. The length of the CDR3 is 15 residues.

The rearrangement links TRBV24-1 to TRBJ1-1; tentative D call: TRBD1 (5 bases). The V gene lost 7 bases and the J gene lost 2 bases, with 10 bases spanning the gap. Germline assignment: CDR1 KGHDR and CDR2 SFDVKD. The CDR3 runs to 13 residues. The CDR3 nucleotides are TGTGCCACCAGGTTGAGGGGTAACACTGAAGCTTTCTTT. This gives the protein CATRLRGNTEAFF.

DNA of the CDR3: TGTGCCAGCAGCCAAGAGGTCGGGAGTTGGGCTGGAAACACCATATATTTT. It yields the protein CASSQEVGSWAGNTIYF. The J gene is TRBJ1-3, the V gene TRBV3-1 (or the pseudogene TRBV3-2), with D unresolved. Germline values: CDR1 LGHDT, CDR2 YNNKEL (reference sequence). V was pared by 0 bases and J by 2 bases, with 14 bases between. This CDR3 has 17 amino acids.